The rows below give T cell receptor beta chains drawn from one sample of a study of T-cell reconstitution after alpha-beta-depleted transplantation in children. TCRdb re-analysed the PCR reads in MiXCR, keeping a single row per CDR3 protein. Altogether hundreds of thousands of distinct CDR3 sequences are present, around 13% being singletons, with the ten largest covering 0.79%. The starting material was PBMCs, obtained before TCRalphabeta/CD19-depleted stem cell transplant. The receptors were gathered from a girl aged 2-10 years with congenital amegakaryocytic thrombocytopenia, due to receive a stem cell transplant. Each CDR3 is given with its conserved first and last residue. A D gene is named only where the DNA matches it firmly. Size is stated for part of the rows, as once, few or many counts, or as a class when the clone is expanded.

clone_size	cdr3_length	d_call	v_call	j_call	cdr3_aa	cdr3_nt
-	16	TRBD2	TRBV4-2	TRBJ2-1	CASSQDWASGSGEQFF	TGTGCCAGCAGCCAAGATTGGGCTAGCGGGAGCGGTGAGCAGTTCTTC
-	14	TRBD1	TRBV3-1	TRBJ2-1	CASSQSDRGNEQFF	TGTGCCAGCAGCCAATCGGACAGGGGAAATGAGCAGTTCTTC
many	13	-	TRBV27	TRBJ2-7	CASSLHNSYEQYF	TGTGCCAGCAGTTTGCACAACTCCTACGAGCAGTACTTC
-	14	-	TRBV2	TRBJ2-3	CAGSLDQRTDTQYF	TGTGCCGGCTCACTGGACCAACGCACGGATACGCAGTATTTT
few	21	TRBD2	TRBV7-2	TRBJ2-2	CASSSFRPYTSGRASTGELFF	TGTGCCAGCAGCTCTTTCCGCCCCTATACTAGCGGGAGGGCTAGCACCGGGGAGCTGTTTTTT
few	13	-	TRBV12-5	TRBJ2-7	CASGLVGRGEQYF	TGTGCTAGTGGTTTGGTAGGTCGGGGAGAGCAGTACTTC
few	16	TRBD2	TRBV6-2/TRBV6-3	TRBJ2-3	CASSSRGREGPDTQYF	TGTGCCAGCTCCTCGCGAGGGCGGGAGGGCCCAGATACGCAGTATTTT
-	12	-	TRBV5-1	TRBJ1-2	CASSIRGWGYTF	TGCGCCAGCAGCATCAGGGGCTGGGGCTACACCTTC
few	14	-	TRBV18	TRBJ1-2	CASSANRENYGYTF	TGTGCCAGCTCAGCCAACAGGGAGAACTATGGCTACACCTTC
few	16	-	TRBV12-3/TRBV12-4	TRBJ1-5	CASSLSPRVSNQPQHF	TGTGCCAGCAGTTTGTCCCCCAGGGTTAGCAATCAGCCCCAGCATTTT
-	14	-	TRBV6-2/TRBV6-3	TRBJ2-7	CASNFRRDSYEQYF	TGTGCCAGCAATTTCCGGAGAGATTCCTACGAGCAGTACTTC
many	17	-	TRBV4-2	TRBJ2-5	CASSQVLYSGGDETQYF	TGTGCCAGCAGCCAAGTTCTGTATTCGGGTGGCGATGAGACCCAGTACTTC
many	16	TRBD2	TRBV5-4	TRBJ2-1	CASSPPITSGAGEQFF	TGTGCCAGCAGCCCGCCCATTACTAGCGGGGCCGGGGAGCAGTTCTTC
many	15	-	TRBV12-3/TRBV12-4	TRBJ2-5	CASSRLSGPQETQYF	TGTGCCAGCAGTCGCCTCTCTGGCCCACAAGAGACCCAGTACTTC
many	16	-	TRBV6-4	TRBJ2-3	CASSDSSGKGTDTQYF	TGTGCCAGCAGTGACTCGAGTGGGAAGGGCACAGATACGCAGTATTTT
few	15	-	TRBV9	TRBJ2-1	CASSSLRDPNHEQFF	TGTGCCAGCAGCTCACTCCGGGACCCGAATCATGAGCAGTTCTTC
few	9	-	TRBV2	TRBJ2-7	CASGEEQYF	TGTGCCAGCGGTGAGGAGCAGTACTTC
many	13	-	TRBV9	TRBJ2-1	CASSVAAYNEQFF	TGTGCCAGCAGCGTAGCGGCGTACAATGAGCAGTTCTTC
-	15	-	TRBV18	TRBJ1-3	CATFPGPVDSNTIYF	TGTGCCACCTTTCCGGGACCGGTGGACTCAAACACCATATATTTT
many	17	TRBD1	TRBV10-3	TRBJ2-1	CAISESRGQGAGNEQFF	TGTGCCATCAGTGAGTCGAGAGGCCAGGGGGCTGGGAATGAGCAGTTCTTC
many	14	-	TRBV25-1	TRBJ2-3	CASSNGRITDTQYF	TGTGCCAGCAGTAACGGACGGATCACAGATACGCAGTATTTT
-	16	-	TRBV7-8	TRBJ1-2	CASSLAGGQGKSGYTF	TGTGCCAGCAGCTTAGCCGGGGGGCAGGGAAAGTCTGGCTACACCTTC
few	15	-	TRBV20-1	TRBJ2-1	CSAGGDSYIYNEQFF	TGCAGTGCTGGAGGGGACTCCTATATCTACAATGAGCAGTTCTTC
-	16	-	TRBV5-1	TRBJ2-7	CASSLAATRENDEQYF	TGCGCCAGCAGCTTGGCTGCGACTAGGGAAAACGACGAGCAGTACTTC
-	17	-	TRBV5-1	TRBJ1-5	CASSLGLRGSPNQPQHF	TGCGCCAGCAGCTTGGGACTTCGGGGGAGCCCCAATCAGCCCCAGCATTTT
-	12	-	TRBV7-9	TRBJ2-7	CASSLSRDEQYF	TGTGCCAGCAGCCTGAGTAGGGACGAGCAGTACTTC
few	15	-	TRBV20-1	TRBJ2-3	CSATSFGTGTDTQYF	TGCAGTGCTACCTCTTTCGGGACGGGCACAGATACGCAGTATTTT
-	13	-	TRBV12-3/TRBV12-4	TRBJ2-3	CASSLFDSDTQYF	TGTGCCAGCAGTTTATTCGACTCAGATACGCAGTATTTT
-	13	TRBD1	TRBV3-1	TRBJ1-1	CASSPRQGGGAFF	TGTGCCAGCAGCCCTCGACAGGGGGGGGGAGCTTTCTTT
many	12	-	TRBV29-1	TRBJ2-2	CSGAGNTGELFF	TGCAGCGGGGCAGGGAACACCGGGGAGCTGTTTTTT
once	17	-	TRBV24-1	TRBJ1-1	CATSDLAGRGVNTEAFF	TGTGCCACCAGTGATTTGGCAGGGAGAGGGGTGAACACTGAAGCTTTCTTT
many	14	-	TRBV20-1	TRBJ1-5	CSAIGGLGNQPQHF	TGCAGTGCTATCGGGGGGCTTGGCAATCAGCCCCAGCATTTT
many	13	-	TRBV20-1	TRBJ2-5	CSGPAAYQETQYF	TGCAGTGGCCCTGCGGCGTACCAAGAGACCCAGTACTTC
many	13	TRBD2	TRBV29-1	TRBJ2-3	CSEASGRDDTQYF	TGCAGCGAGGCTAGCGGGAGGGACGATACGCAGTATTTT
-	14	-	TRBV6-2/TRBV6-3	TRBJ1-3	CASSFSSPGPRTFF	TGTGCCAGCAGTTTCTCCTCCCCGGGCCCTCGGACGTTTTTT
few	16	TRBD2	TRBV5-5	TRBJ2-1	CASSPPTSGGINEQFF	TGTGCCAGCAGCCCGCCTACTAGCGGTGGGATAAATGAGCAGTTCTTC
many	15	TRBD1	TRBV24-1	TRBJ2-1	CATSAGTGEVNEQFF	TGTGCCACCAGTGCCGGGACAGGGGAGGTCAATGAGCAGTTCTTC
-	14	-	TRBV28	TRBJ2-5	CASSLGHYQETQYF	TGTGCCAGCAGTTTAGGACACTACCAAGAGACCCAGTACTTC
many	13	-	TRBV29-1	TRBJ1-1	CSVEDGGIGGAFF	TGCAGCGTTGAAGATGGTGGAATCGGAGGAGCTTTCTTT